This T cell receptor beta chain is drawn from a study of T-cell memory formation after mild COVID-19. TCRdb re-analysed the 5' RACE reads in MiXCR, keeping a single row per CDR3 protein. The sample comprises about 290,000 distinct CDR3 sequences, roughly 15% of which are singletons, and 20% to 25% rests with the top ten. This TCR came from a young man who had mild COVID-19 (a few samples of this study predate the infection). Cell type and time point are not known. The specimen sequenced was PBMCs or a T cell subset sorted from them (not recorded which).

This CDR3 is CASSYSESRYEQYF. The CDR3 DNA follows: TGTGCCAGCAGTTACTCGGAAAGTCGCTACGAGCAGTACTTC. This sequence joins TRBV6-2 or TRBV6-3 and TRBJ2-7; D not resolved. The germline CDR1 and CDR2 sequences are MNHEY and SVGEGT. The CDR3 consists of 14 residues. Trimming stripped 0 bases from V and 3 bases from J, with 9 bases between.